Following are 25 T cell receptor beta chains from one sample sequenced in a study of early T cells in non-severe SARS-CoV-2 infection. MiXCR, run by TCRdb on the 5' RACE reads, gives a single entry per CDR3 protein. The data show around 63,000 distinct CDR3 sequences, with 10% to 15% seen just once and approximately 4.6% held by the top ten. Sequencing used whole blood. The receptors were gathered from an adult who was a healthcare worker with PCR-confirmed SARS-CoV-2 infection or an uninfected control (not recorded which).

This clonotype is labeled as medium-sized. The chain uses TRBV3-1 and TRBJ1-1; D not resolved. The CDR3 totals 17 residues. From germline, CDR1 is LGHDT and CDR2 YNNKEL (reference sequence). Trimming left V 0 bases short and J 1 base short, with 15 bases between. DNA for the CDR3: TGTGCCAGCAGCCAAGAGACAAGTGGCAGGAAGAACACTGAAGCTTTCTTT. Encoded protein: CASSQETSGRKNTEAFF.

This clonotype was recorded many times. This chain joins TRBV6-6 and TRBJ2-3; no firm D call. CDR1 is MNHNY, CDR2 SVGAGI, per germline (reference sequence). The CDR3 consists of 13 residues. V lost 0 bases, J lost 4 bases, and 5 bases lay in between. In nucleotides, the CDR3 is TGTGCCAGCAGTTACTCGAAGTCAGATACGCAGTATTTT. It encodes CASSYSKSDTQYF.

V is TRBV10-2 and J is TRBJ1-5, with unresolved D. The germline CDR1 and CDR2 sequences are WSHSY and SAAADI. Between the trimmed V and J ends, which lost 2 bases and 3 bases, there was a span of 5 bases. This CDR3 is built from 13 residues. CDR3 DNA sequence: TGCGCCAGCAGTGAGGGGTCCAATCAGCCCCAGCATTTT. It yields the protein CASSEGSNQPQHF.

Ten or more counts support this clonotype. J is TRBJ2-5 and V is TRBV20-1; D could derive from TRBD1 or TRBD2 (6 bases each). Trimming removed 3 bases at V and 7 bases at J, with 21 bases between. The CDR3 loop spans 15 amino acids. CDR1 is DFQATT and CDR2 is SNEGSKA in the germline V gene (reference sequence). The CDR3 nucleotides are TGCAGTGCTAGTGGCGTGGTTCGGGGGCGCGGGACCCAGTACTTC. It specifies CSASGVVRGRGTQYF.

This clonotype was observed many times. The V call is TRBV7-9, the J call TRBJ2-1, with TRBD2 identical over 11 bases. The ends lost 3 bases at V and 7 bases at J; junction bases unmatched: 5. This CDR3 has 15 residues. Germline CDR1 reads SEHNR; CDR2 reads FQNEAQ (reference sequence). The CDR3 region is CASSFSGGAWNEQFF. As DNA, the CDR3 is TGTGCCAGCAGCTTTAGCGGGGGGGCCTGGAATGAGCAGTTCTTC.

This chain uses TRBV10-3 with TRBJ2-7; D possibly uses TRBD1 or TRBD2 (5 bases each). CDR3 length: 12 amino acids. CDR1 is ENHRY, CDR2 SYGVKD, per germline. V was clipped by 10 bases and J by 2 bases, with 12 bases between them. This chain's CDR3 is CATGTEPYEQYF. Here the CDR3 DNA reads TGTGCCACCGGGACGGAACCCTACGAGCAGTACTTC.

On this clonotype: Relative to the germline gene, one junction end is altered; a read error may explain this. V and J are TRBV20-1 and TRBJ1-1; D remains ambiguous. CDR1 and CDR2 (germline): DFQATT, SNEGSKA (reference sequence). There are 11 residues in the CDR3. This CDR3 is CSASVSPDAFF. In DNA form, the CDR3 reads TGCAGTGCTAGTGTCTCGCCTGACGCTTTCTTT.

The table lists this clonotype with many counts. The chain links TRBV12-3 or TRBV12-4 to TRBJ1-2; D gene uncertain. V dropped 3 bases and J dropped 5 bases, with 13 bases sitting between them. CDR3 length: 14 residues. This chain's CDR3 is CASSFGWAEYGYTF. For the CDR3, the DNA is TGTGCCAGCAGTTTCGGGTGGGCTGAGTATGGCTACACCTTC.

The chain carries TRBV7-9 and TRBJ1-2, with 10 bases matching TRBD1. Trimming removed 4 bases from V and 6 bases from J; junction bases left unmatched: 8. The CDR3 extends over 15 amino acids. The germline V gene has CDR1 SEHNR and CDR2 FQNEAQ (reference sequence). CDR3: CASSSWTGGQDGYTF. In nucleotides, the CDR3 is TGTGCCAGCAGCTCGTGGACAGGGGGGCAGGATGGCTACACCTTC.

This clonotype was found many times. J is TRBJ2-7 and V is TRBV13; D remains unclear. The CDR3 runs to 12 residues. Per the germline V gene, CDR1 is PRHDT and CDR2 is FYEKMQ (reference sequence). V was shortened by 2 bases and J by 2 bases, with 4 bases between the two germline ends. The CDR3 region is CASSLRTYEQYF. CDR3 bases: TGTGCCAGCAGCTTACGTACCTACGAGCAGTACTTC. Full variable domain (missing parts from reference TRBV13 and TRBJ2-7): AAGVIQSPRHLIKEKRETATLKCYPIPRHDTVYWYQQGPGQDPQFLISFYEKMQSDKGSIPDRFSAQQFSDYHSELNMSSLELGDSALYFCASSLRTYEQYFGPGTRLTVT.

This clonotype was detected ten times or more. A junction boundary mismatches the germline segment, possibly from a read error. The genes are TRBV6-2 or TRBV6-3 and TRBJ1-1; 7 bases map to TRBD1. The CDR3 has 14 residues. Germline CDR1 and CDR2: MNHEY and SVGEGT. This chain's CDR3 is CASSYRGGNTEVFF. Here the CDR3 DNA reads TGTGCCAGCAGTTATAGAGGGGGCAACACTGAAGTTTTCTTT.

This clonotype appeared many times. The chain joins TRBV2 to TRBJ2-7; D gene ambiguous. Looked up from germline, CDR1 is SNHLY and CDR2 is FYNNEI. This CDR3 is 15 amino acids long. The V end lost 2 bases, the J end lost 2 bases, and 13 bases lay between the germline ends. CDR3 protein: CASSEMAAAAYEQYF. The CDR3 coding sequence is TGTGCCAGCAGTGAAATGGCGGCAGCAGCCTACGAGCAGTACTTC.

This clonotype has a count of ten or more. The V and J genes are TRBV5-6 and TRBJ1-1; weak D call: TRBD1 (5 bases). Trimming left V 0 bases short and J 0 bases short, with 15 bases between. Germline V lookup: CDR1 SGHDT, CDR2 YYEEEE. The CDR3 consists of 17 residues. The CDR3 DNA is TGTGCCAGCAGCTTGGTTAGGGGCGTCGGGATGAACACTGAAGCTTTCTTT. Its translation: CASSLVRGVGMNTEAFF.

Details on this clonotype: A much bigger clone sits one base away, suggesting this may be a read error. The chain combines TRBV2 with TRBJ2-7; possibly TRBD2 for D (6 bases). The CDR3 runs to 14 residues. Trimming cost V 8 bases and J 7 bases, with 21 bases left between them. Germline V gene sequence: CDR1 SNHLY, CDR2 FYNNEI. In DNA, the CDR3 is TGTGCCAGCGGTGCCTCCGGGGGAGAAAAGGAGCAGTACTTC. Translating it yields CASGASGGEKEQYF.

The table lists this clonotype with many counts. The CDR3 is CASSTDGNQPQHF. For the CDR3, the DNA is TGTGCCAGCAGCACGGACGGCAATCAGCCCCAGCATTTT. V is TRBV6-5 and J is TRBJ1-5, with D hard to call. Trimming cost V 6 bases and J 2 bases, with 8 bases left between them. CDR1 is MNHEY, CDR2 SVGAGI, per germline. The CDR3 covers 13 residues.

This clonotype was seen at least ten times. The chain employs TRBV5-1 and TRBJ1-1; the D gene is possibly TRBD1 (5 bases). There are 16 residues in the CDR3. Germline lookup yields CDR1 SGHRS and CDR2 YFSETQ. Deletions cut 2 bases from V and 1 base from J, with 15 bases between. The chain's CDR3 is CASSLEPGRWNTEAFF. The CDR3 DNA follows: TGCGCCAGCAGCTTAGAACCGGGACGATGGAACACTGAAGCTTTCTTT.

This clonotype has ten or more counts. The chain is built from TRBV24-1 and TRBJ2-1; maybe TRBD1 (7 bases). Deletions cut 3 bases from V and 11 bases from J, with 16 bases between. Germline loops: CDR1 KGHDR, CDR2 SFDVKD. CDR3 length equals 14 residues. CDR3 DNA sequence: TGTGCCACCAGTGATCCAACAGGGGAGGCTAAGCAGTTCTTC. This encodes CATSDPTGEAKQFF.

The chain couples TRBV29-1 to TRBJ2-5; 7 nucleotides line up with TRBD2. The trim removed 2 bases at V and 5 bases at J, leaving 11 bases unmatched. Germline V gives CDR1 SQVTM, CDR2 ANQGSEA. The CDR3 spans 15 residues. The CDR3 is CSVESPAGMGETQYF. The DNA for the CDR3 is TGCAGCGTTGAATCCCCAGCGGGGATGGGGGAGACCCAGTACTTC. Based on the CDR3 plus reference TRBV29-1 and TRBJ2-5, the full variable domain is SAVISQKPSRDICQRGTSLTIQCQVDSQVTMMFWYRQQPGQSLTLIATANQGSEATYESGFVIDKFPISRPNLTFSTLTVSNMSPEDSSIYLCSVESPAGMGETQYFGPGTRLLVL.

The chain carries TRBV20-1 and TRBJ2-7; 10 nucleotides match TRBD1. The CDR3 consists of 15 residues. With 3 bases clipped from V and 5 bases from J, the junction kept 10 bases outside the gene matches. In germline, CDR1 is DFQATT, CDR2 SNEGSKA (reference sequence). The CDR3 region is CSASADRGRGNEQYF. The CDR3 DNA reads as TGCAGTGCTAGCGCAGACAGGGGGCGGGGCAACGAGCAGTACTTC.

This clonotype occurred many times. The rearrangement links TRBV6-5 to TRBJ2-5, with D possibly matching TRBD2 (6 bases). CDR1 is MNHEY and CDR2 is SVGAGI in the germline V gene. This CDR3 region has 14 residues. V lost 3 bases to trimming and J lost 5 bases, with 13 bases between them. CDR3 sequence reads: CASSYNGGKETQYF. The CDR3 bases are TGTGCCAGCAGTTATAATGGAGGGAAGGAGACCCAGTACTTC.

J is TRBJ1-6 and V is TRBV18; D is possibly TRBD1 (6 bases). CDR1 KGHSH and CDR2 LQKENI come from the germline V gene. CDR3 length: 13 residues. V was shortened by 5 bases and J by 10 bases, with 12 bases between the two germline ends. The chain's CDR3 is CASSVDRSSPLHF. The CDR3 DNA reads TGTGCCAGCTCAGTGGACAGAAGCTCACCCCTCCACTTT.

This clonotype was counted at least ten times. The rearrangement joins TRBV6-6 to TRBJ1-1; no reliable D call. Germline V gives CDR1 MNHNY, CDR2 SVGAGI (reference sequence). The V gene lost 6 bases and the J gene lost 2 bases, with 4 bases spanning the gap. This CDR3 is built from 11 residues. CDR3 in amino acids: CASSINTEAFF. DNA for the CDR3: TGTGCCAGCAGCATCAACACTGAAGCTTTCTTT.

The sample holds a few counts of this clonotype. The rearrangement joins TRBV20-1 to TRBJ2-7; the match to TRBD1 covers 10 bases. The V gene's germline CDR1 is DFQATT and CDR2 SNEGSKA (reference sequence). The CDR3 has 14 amino acids. V dropped 6 bases and J dropped 6; count of bases not matched to a gene: 11. CDR3 amino acids: CSAKRDRGLPEQYF. CDR3 in DNA: TGCAGTGCCAAAAGGGACAGGGGCCTCCCCGAGCAGTACTTC.

For this clonotype: This may stem from a read error, because a much larger clone lies one nucleotide away. V and J are TRBV6-5 and TRBJ1-1, with 8 bases fitting TRBD1. Looked up from germline, CDR1 is MNHEY and CDR2 is SVGAGI. This CDR3 region has 15 residues. This chain's CDR3 is CAGSYRDRMNTEAFF. DNA of the CDR3: TGTGCCGGCAGTTACAGGGACAGGATGAACACTGAAGCTTTCTTT.

This clonotype showed up just a few times. The V call is TRBV2, the J call TRBJ2-1, with 9 bases lining up with TRBD2. CDR3 length equals 14 residues. Germline V lookup: CDR1 SNHLY, CDR2 FYNNEI. The V and J ends lost 2 bases and 7 bases, in that order; junction bases with no gene match: 3. This CDR3 reads CASSERRGGNEQFF. In nucleotides, the CDR3 is TGTGCCAGCAGTGAAAGGCGGGGGGGGAATGAGCAGTTCTTC.